These 27 T cell receptor beta chains came from one sample sequenced in a study of blood T cell repertoires in COVID-19. Repertoires were generated with immunoSEQ multiplex PCR, while TCRdb's copy carries only in-frame clones and drops some. The table has about 230,000 clones, 70% to 90% seen once; the top ten hold about 10%. What was sequenced was PBMCs or T cells enriched from blood (not recorded which). Source of these receptors: a man aged 25 to 40 who had recovered from COVID-19.

This chain joins TRBV18 and TRBJ2-3; 8 nucleotides align to TRBD2. CDR3 size: 16 residues. V was clipped by 0 bases and J by 1 base; unmatched bases: 3. The V gene's germline CDR1 is KGHSH and CDR2 LQKENI. As DNA, the CDR3 is TGTGCCAGCTCACCACCGACTAGCGCTGGCACAGATACGCAGTATTTT. Translation: CASSPPTSAGTDTQYF.

V gene TRBV5-1 combines with J gene TRBJ2-1; D may be TRBD2 (5 bases). The germline V gene encodes CDR1 SGHRS and CDR2 YFSETQ. The CDR3 has 12 amino acids. V was shortened by 7 bases and J by 0 bases, with 5 bases between the two germline ends. CDR3 in DNA: TGCGCCAGCGGGAGCTCCTACAATGAGCAGTTCTTC. Translated, it gives CASGSSYNEQFF.

The chain combines TRBV19 with TRBJ2-2; 7 positions match TRBD1. The CDR3 is 15 residues long. V shed 5 bases and J 8 bases; nucleotides not matched to a gene: 11. Germline loops: CDR1 LNHDA, CDR2 SQIVND (reference sequence). DNA of the CDR3: TGTGCCAGTAGTTCGGGACAGAATATCGGGGGGGAGCTGTTTTTT. Protein sequence: CASSSGQNIGGELFF.

The rearrangement joins TRBV6-1 to TRBJ2-7; perhaps TRBD2 as D (5 bases). Germline V lookup: CDR1 MNHNS, CDR2 SASEGT. Trimming removed 2 bases from V and 0 bases from J, with 17 bases in between. The CDR3 is 17 amino acids. The CDR3 reads CASSELHGADSSYEQYF. DNA of the CDR3: TGTGCCAGCAGTGAACTGCACGGAGCGGATAGCTCCTACGAGCAGTACTTC.

V usage is TRBV10-3 and J usage is TRBJ2-1; D might be TRBD2 (5 bases). The V end lost 0 bases, the J end lost 0 bases, and 15 bases lay between the germline ends. CDR1 is ENHRY, CDR2 SYGVKD, per germline. The CDR3 runs to 18 residues. CDR3 residues: CAISESFGVSGSYNEQFF. Here the CDR3 DNA reads TGTGCCATCAGTGAGTCTTTCGGGGTTTCGGGCTCCTACAATGAGCAGTTCTTC.

The V call is TRBV27, the J call TRBJ2-3, with 7 bases fitting TRBD2. V was pared by 6 bases and J by 2 bases, with 14 bases of the junction left unmatched. Germline V gives CDR1 MNHEY, CDR2 SMNVEV (reference sequence). The CDR3 runs to 17 residues. CDR3 nucleotide sequence: TGTGCCAGCAGCCCAAAACTGGGGGACTACCTCACAGATACGCAGTATTTT. Residues: CASSPKLGDYLTDTQYF.

The V gene is TRBV5-4, the J gene TRBJ2-3, with 10 bases identical to TRBD1. J was trimmed by 3 bases and V by 5 bases; bases with no gene match: 6. Germline V gene data show CDR1 as SGHNT and CDR2 as YYREEE (reference sequence). The CDR3 sequence is 15 residues long. The chain's CDR3 is CASSPTGGRTDTQYF. For the CDR3, the DNA is TGTGCCAGCAGTCCGACAGGGGGCAGGACAGATACGCAGTATTTT.

This chain links TRBV11-3 with TRBJ1-2; 7 positions agree with TRBD1. V gave up 0 bases and J gave up 3 bases; unmatched junction bases: 10. CDR3 size: 17 residues. The germline V gene has CDR1 SGHNT and CDR2 YENEEA. The CDR3 protein is CASSLEVPRGRYYGYTF. CDR3 sequence (DNA): TGTGCCAGCAGCTTAGAGGTTCCGAGGGGGCGGTACTATGGCTACACCTTC. Full variable domain (remainder filled in from reference TRBV11-3 and TRBJ1-2): EAGVVQSPRYKIIEKKQPVAFWCNPISGHNTLYWYLQNLGQGPELLIRYENEEAVDDSQLPKDRFSAERLKGVDSTLKIQPAELGDSAVYLCASSLEVPRGRYYGYTFGSGTRLTVV.

The chain is built from TRBV5-5 and TRBJ1-3, with 7 bases that match TRBD1. The germline gives CDR1 SGHKS, CDR2 YYEKEE (reference sequence). The CDR3 is 16 amino acids. Trimming at V came to 0 bases and at J to 2 bases, leaving 5 bases not matched to a gene. The CDR3 reads CASSLEDRLAGNTIYF. CDR3 DNA: TGTGCCAGCAGCTTGGAGGACAGGCTCGCTGGAAACACCATATATTTT.

This chain joins TRBV5-1 and TRBJ2-2; a weak D match, TRBD2 (6 bases). V dropped 0 bases and J dropped 6 bases, with 15 bases sitting between them. Germline CDR1 SGHRS, CDR2 YFSETQ. The CDR3 runs to 16 residues. In nucleotides, the CDR3 is TGCGCCAGCAGCTTGGCACTAGCTAGGCCCCCCGGGGAGCTGTTTTTT. This translates into CASSLALARPPGELFF.

The chain is built from TRBV6-9 and TRBJ1-3; 7 nucleotides match TRBD1. Germline CDR1 reads MNHGY; CDR2 reads SVAAGI. The CDR3 sequence is 14 residues long. With 3 bases clipped from V and 4 bases from J, the junction kept 3 bases outside the gene matches. In DNA, the CDR3 is TGTGCCAGCAGTTACCAGGGGGAAGGAAACACCATATATTTT. It translates to CASSYQGEGNTIYF.

This clone was counted once. This chain connects TRBV28 to TRBJ1-1; the D gene is possibly TRBD1 (5 bases). The CDR3 contains 14 residues. Germline V gene sequence: CDR1 MDHEN, CDR2 SYDVKM. V was clipped by 7 bases and J by 2 bases, with 14 bases between them. CDR3 in amino acids: CASNPFRDNTEAFF. The CDR3 DNA reads as TGTGCCAGCAACCCCTTCAGGGATAACACTGAAGCTTTCTTT.

This chain joins TRBV7-9 and TRBJ2-2; 7 bases are shared with TRBD2. CDR3 length equals 16 residues. CDR1 is SEHNR, CDR2 FQNEAQ, per germline (reference sequence). Trimming at V came to 3 bases and at J to 3 bases, leaving 7 bases not matched to a gene. The CDR3 loop is CASSLWSGTHTGELFF. CDR3 DNA: TGTGCCAGCAGCTTGTGGAGCGGGACTCACACCGGGGAGCTGTTTTTT.

The V call is TRBV6-6, the J call TRBJ1-5; unclear D gene. This CDR3 spans 13 amino acids. Per germline, CDR1 MNHNY and CDR2 SVGAGI (reference sequence). V dropped 6 bases and J dropped 5 bases, with 11 bases sitting between them. This CDR3 reads CASRVEGHQPQHF. The CDR3 coding sequence is TGTGCCAGCAGAGTCGAGGGTCATCAGCCCCAGCATTTT.

The chain employs TRBV15 and TRBJ1-4, with D uncertain. The germline V gene encodes CDR1 LNHNV and CDR2 YYDKDF (reference sequence). Trimming removed 6 bases from V and 10 bases from J, with 9 bases in between. The CDR3 extends over 11 amino acids. CDR3 region: CATRGRGKLFF. The DNA of the CDR3 is TGTGCCACCAGGGGCCGGGGAAAACTGTTTTTT.

The J gene is TRBJ2-2, the V gene TRBV11-3; TRBD1 matches at 7 bases. Germline CDR1 is SGHNT and CDR2 is YENEEA. The trim removed 5 bases at V and 7 bases at J, leaving 7 bases unmatched. The CDR3 has 14 residues. The CDR3 protein is CASSTHTGVGELFF. The CDR3 DNA reads TGTGCCAGCAGCACCCATACAGGGGTCGGGGAGCTGTTTTTT.

The rearrangement uses TRBV28 and TRBJ2-1, with 13 bases that match TRBD2. CDR3 length: 15 residues. Unmatched junction bases numbered 5, after V lost 8 bases and J lost 4 bases. Germline V gene lookup returns CDR1 MDHEN and CDR2 SYDVKM. This chain's CDR3 is CASSQGLAGYNEQFF. The CDR3 DNA sequence: TGTGCCAGCTCTCAGGGACTAGCGGGATACAATGAGCAGTTCTTC.

V gene TRBV12-3 or TRBV12-4 combines with J gene TRBJ2-3; D not certain. Trimming cost V 3 bases and J 0 bases, with 4 bases left between them. This CDR3 is built from 13 residues. In DNA, the CDR3 is TGTGCCAGCAGTTTGCGGAGCACAGATACGCAGTATTTT. Its protein product is CASSLRSTDTQYF.

This clone was counted a single time. This chain joins TRBV7-2 and TRBJ2-7, with 9 bases fitting TRBD2. The germline gives CDR1 SGHTA, CDR2 FQGNSA. This CDR3 spans 14 amino acids. V trimming: 5 bases; J trimming: 6 bases; junction bases outside the gene matches: 8. The CDR3 region has the DNA TGTGCCAGCAGCCCCGGCCGGACTAGCGCCGAGCAGTACTTC. The encoded protein is CASSPGRTSAEQYF.

The chain uses TRBV5-1 and TRBJ2-5, with 13 bases aligning to TRBD2. CDR1 and CDR2 from the germline V gene are SGHRS and YFSETQ. V trimming: 6 bases; J trimming: 7 bases; junction bases outside the gene matches: 12. The CDR3 extends over 16 amino acids. CDR3 bases: TGCGCCAGCACCGAACTAGCGGGAGGGCTTTTCGTGACCCAGTACTTC. It is translated as CASTELAGGLFVTQYF. Full variable domain (remainder filled in from reference TRBV5-1 and TRBJ2-5): KAGVTQTPRYLIKTRGQQVTLSCSPISGHRSVSWYQQTPGQGLQFLFEYFSETQRNKGNFPGRFSGRQFSNSRSEMNVSTLELGDSALYLCASTELAGGLFVTQYFGPGTRLLVL.

The chain recombines TRBV6-1 with TRBJ1-4; D is possibly TRBD1 (5 bases). Germline loops: CDR1 MNHNS, CDR2 SASEGT. CDR3 size: 17 residues. Trimming removed 2 bases from V and 0 bases from J, with 13 bases in between. CDR3 in amino acids: CASSETSGGATNEKLFF. The CDR3 DNA reads as TGTGCCAGCAGTGAAACCTCGGGGGGAGCAACTAATGAAAAACTGTTTTTT.

The chain links TRBV7-3 to TRBJ1-2, with 12 bases fitting TRBD1. V dropped 5 bases and J dropped 7; count of bases not matched to a gene: 11. Germline V gene data show CDR1 as SGHTA and CDR2 as FQGTGA. The CDR3 runs to 16 residues. CDR3 nucleotide sequence: TGTGCCAGCAGCAAGGGACAGGGGGCCGGTATGGGTGGCTACACCTTC. It codes for CASSKGQGAGMGGYTF.

The V gene is TRBV7-2, the J gene TRBJ2-7, with TRBD2 identical over 9 bases. The CDR3 runs to 15 residues. The V gene's germline CDR1 is SGHTA and CDR2 FQGNSA. V dropped 2 bases and J dropped 4; count of bases not matched to a gene: 6. Here the CDR3 reads CASSLWGGGVYEQYF. DNA of the CDR3: TGTGCCAGCAGCTTATGGGGCGGGGGGGTTTACGAGCAGTACTTC. The full variable domain, with the rest looked up from reference TRBV7-2 and TRBJ2-7, is GAGVSQSPSNKVTEKGKDVELRCDPISGHTALYWYRQSLGQGLEFLIYFQGNSAPDKSGLPSDRFSAERTGGSVSTLTIQRTQQEDSAVYLCASSLWGGGVYEQYFGPGTRLTVT.

The rearrangement joins TRBV5-1 to TRBJ2-3; TRBD2 aligns across 10 bases. V was clipped by 0 bases and J by 5 bases; unmatched bases: 9. Germline lookup yields CDR1 SGHRS and CDR2 YFSETQ. The CDR3 is made up of 17 amino acids. The chain's CDR3 is CASSLVSSGGAVDTQYF. CDR3 DNA: TGCGCCAGCAGCTTGGTTTCGAGCGGGGGGGCCGTAGATACGCAGTATTTT.

The CDR3 protein is CAIRSDRVGYEQYF. The DNA for the CDR3 is TGTGCCATCAGATCGGACAGGGTAGGGTACGAGCAGTACTTC. The genes are TRBV10-3 and TRBJ2-7; 8 nucleotides match TRBD1. V gave up 6 bases and J gave up 4 bases; unmatched junction bases: 8. The CDR3 runs to 14 residues. Germline V gene lookup returns CDR1 ENHRY and CDR2 SYGVKD.

The chain joins TRBV5-8 to TRBJ2-3; D is possibly TRBD2 (6 bases). The CDR3 has 18 residues. With 0 bases removed from V and 1 base from J, the gap between germline ends came to 18 bases. Germline loops: CDR1 SGHTS, CDR2 YDEGEE. The CDR3 nucleotides read TGTGCCAGCAGCTTGGAAGGGGTCGGGCGGGGTGGCACAGATACGCAGTATTTT. Protein: CASSLEGVGRGGTDTQYF.

This clone showed up just a few times. This sequence joins TRBV19 and TRBJ1-5, with 7 bases fitting TRBD1. The CDR3 has 14 residues. Germline V gene lookup returns CDR1 LNHDA and CDR2 SQIVND (reference sequence). Unmatched junction bases numbered 5, after V lost 6 bases and J lost 3 bases. The CDR3 bases are TGTGCCAGTAGCATGGGACAGCTCAATCAGCCCCAGCATTTT. The encoded protein is CASSMGQLNQPQHF.